This T cell receptor beta chain came from a study of blood T cell repertoires in COVID-19. Study details: Some COVID-19 samples were acute and others convalescent; all came from the United States, Italy and Spain. PBMCs, B-cell-depleted T cells, or T cells provided the cDNA or gDNA that made up the material.

Study processing details: Estimation of nucleated cell counts was performed using reference gene primer amplification. Only in-frame clones appear in the TCRdb table, and some are missing; sequencing was by immunoSEQ multiplex PCR. V and J calls and clone size follow that table, whereas D and trimming were derived from the DNA. The repertoire has about 120,000 clones, 70% to 85% of them found once; the top ten carry about 4.5%. Germline V gene sequence: CDR1 SGHDT, CDR2 YYEEEE. This CDR3 comprises 16 residues. V was pared by 0 bases and J by 1 base, with 13 bases between. The chain carries TRBV5-6 and TRBJ1-1; D is possibly TRBD1 (5 bases). Sequenced: peripheral blood. The clonotype originates from a woman between 65 and 79 years old with acute or convalescent COVID-19. For the CDR3, the DNA is TGTGCCAGCAGCTTGGGTGGGGCCTTGGGGAACACTGAAGCTTTCTTT. Its protein is CASSLGGALGNTEAFF.